This passage covers 29 T cell receptor beta chains from one sample sequenced in a study of T cell clones after liver transplantation. The assay was immunoSEQ multiplex PCR, and TCRdb's table has in-frame clones only and misses some. The sample consists of more than 95,000 clones, 90% of them appearing once. The material was CD4+ T cells from blood, obtained 12 months after liver transplant. These receptors were taken from a human patient who received a liver transplant. Among the T cells, some may be from the graft donor.

This chain links TRBV6-6 with TRBJ1-5, with D perhaps matching TRBD1 (5 bases). The CDR3 is 15 residues long. With 3 bases removed from V and 5 bases from J, the gap between germline ends came to 14 bases. Per germline, CDR1 MNHNY and CDR2 SVGAGI (reference sequence). CDR3 amino acids: CASSYWGGADQPQHF. The CDR3 DNA reads TGTGCCAGCAGTTATTGGGGGGGAGCGGATCAGCCCCAGCATTTT.

This clone was found once. The V call is TRBV5-6, the J call TRBJ2-1, with 11 bases aligning to TRBD2. The CDR3 runs to 16 residues. Germline-derived CDR1 and CDR2 are SGHDT and YYEEEE. The J segment lost 2 bases and the V segment lost 0 bases, leaving 1 base of the junction unmatched. CDR3 region: CASSLDSGRAYNEQFF. The CDR3 nucleotides are TGTGCCAGCAGCTTGGATAGCGGGAGGGCCTACAATGAGCAGTTCTTC. Complete variable domain (other parts from reference TRBV5-6 and TRBJ2-1): DAGVTQSPTHLIKTRGQQVTLRCSPKSGHDTVSWYQQALGQGPQFIFQYYEEEERQRGNFPDRFSGHQFPNYSSELNVNALLLGDSALYLCASSLDSGRAYNEQFFGPGTRLTVL.

CDR3 protein: CASSPRNAEAFF. The CDR3 coding sequence is TGTGCCAGTAGTCCCCGTAACGCTGAAGCTTTCTTT. The chain couples TRBV19 to TRBJ1-1; D not resolved. The CDR3 loop spans 12 amino acids. The germline V gene encodes CDR1 LNHDA and CDR2 SQIVND (reference sequence). V was clipped by 5 bases and J by 6 bases, with 10 bases between them.

The V gene is TRBV11-1, the J gene TRBJ1-2; D is undetermined. The CDR3 sequence is 14 residues long. Trimming stripped 5 bases from V and 3 bases from J, with 13 bases between. Germline values: CDR1 SGHAT, CDR2 FQDESV (reference sequence). The CDR3 loop reads CASSPDYRDYGYTF. The CDR3 DNA reads as TGTGCCAGCAGCCCCGACTATCGAGACTATGGCTACACCTTC.

This clone was seen only once. The chain couples TRBV18 to TRBJ2-3, with D possibly matching TRBD2 (6 bases). CDR1 is KGHSH, CDR2 LQKENI, per germline. The CDR3 contains 15 residues. V dropped 3 bases and J dropped 5 bases, with 15 bases sitting between them. The CDR3 region has the DNA TGTGCCAGCTCACCCGCCGGGACTGGACGAGATACGCAGTATTTT. Translated: CASSPAGTGRDTQYF.

This chain uses TRBV29-1 with TRBJ2-5; tentative D call: TRBD2 (6 bases). Judging by the DNA end, TRBJ2-7 fits better; the J call may be wrong. This CDR3 is 12 amino acids long. The germline gives CDR1 SQVTM, CDR2 ANQGSEA. The CDR3 sequence is CSVRAGYNEQYF. Here the CDR3 DNA reads TGCAGCGTCCGGGCGGGGTACAACGAGCAGTACTTC.

The sample holds one count of this clone. V usage is TRBV7-9 and J usage is TRBJ2-5; 11 nucleotides line up with TRBD1. This CDR3 region has 16 residues. J gave up 3 bases and V 1 base, and 4 bases lay outside the gene matches. Per the germline V gene, CDR1 is SEHNR and CDR2 is FQNEAQ (reference sequence). CDR3 residues: CASSLVGQGVKETQYF. The CDR3 region has the DNA TGTGCCAGCAGCTTAGTGGGACAGGGGGTGAAAGAGACCCAGTACTTC.

The chain joins TRBV5-4 to TRBJ2-5, with 8 nucleotides matching TRBD2. Germline CDR1 SGHNT, CDR2 YYREEE (reference sequence). Losses at the gene ends were 4 bases for V and 1 base for J; bases not matched to a gene: 9. The CDR3 is 16 residues long. DNA of the CDR3: TGTGCCAGCAGCCGTGTTGCTCGGGGGGGCCAAGAGACCCAGTACTTC. It is translated as CASSRVARGGQETQYF.

The chain employs TRBV6-6 and TRBJ2-5; TRBD2 is a possible D gene (6 bases). The CDR3 consists of 13 residues. CDR1 MNHNY and CDR2 SVGAGI come from the germline V gene (reference sequence). V was clipped by 6 bases and J by 2 bases, with 10 bases between them. In DNA form, the CDR3 reads TGTGCCAGCAGCCTGGGACTTCAAGAGACCCAGTACTTC. Translating gives CASSLGLQETQYF.

The chain recombines TRBV19 with TRBJ1-2, with TRBD1 identical over 10 bases. V dropped 3 bases and J dropped 8; count of bases not matched to a gene: 6. The length of the CDR3 is 14 residues. Germline V CDR1 and CDR2: LNHDA, SQIVND (reference sequence). The CDR3 nucleotides are TGTGCCAGTAGTATGAGACAGGGGGCGTGGGGCTACACCTTC. Translating it yields CASSMRQGAWGYTF.

This chain uses TRBV7-9 with TRBJ2-1, with D perhaps TRBD1 (5 bases). Looked up from germline, CDR1 is SEHNR and CDR2 is FQNEAQ (reference sequence). The CDR3 loop spans 13 amino acids. Trimming stripped 5 bases from V and 8 bases from J, with 13 bases between. CDR3 amino acids: CASSQSPGYEQFF. The CDR3 DNA reads TGTGCCAGCAGCCAATCGCCAGGGTATGAGCAGTTCTTC.

The chain combines TRBV14 with TRBJ2-7; D not certain. Trimming left V 1 base short and J 3 bases short, with 13 bases between. CDR1 and CDR2 (germline): SGHDN, FVKESK. CDR3 length: 15 residues. Here the CDR3 reads CASSQASQAIYEQYF. CDR3 DNA sequence: TGTGCCAGCAGCCAAGCAAGTCAGGCGATCTACGAGCAGTACTTC. Based on the CDR3 plus reference TRBV14 and TRBJ2-7, the full variable domain is EAGVTQFPSHSVIEKGQTVTLRCDPISGHDNLYWYRRVMGKEIKFLLHFVKESKQDESGMPNNRFLAERTGGTYSTLKVQPAELEDSGVYFCASSQASQAIYEQYFGPGTRLTVT.

This chain links TRBV7-2 with TRBJ2-1; D unresolved. Trimming took off 5 bases at V and 7 bases at J, with 9 bases between the two ends. Germline V gene lookup returns CDR1 SGHTA and CDR2 FQGNSA. The CDR3 is made up of 12 amino acids. The CDR3 is CASSRWVNEQFF. Here the CDR3 DNA reads TGTGCCAGCAGCCGGTGGGTTAATGAGCAGTTCTTC.

The chain is built from TRBV7-2 and TRBJ1-5; D ambiguous. Looked up from germline, CDR1 is SGHTA and CDR2 is FQGNSA. The germline V and J ends were trimmed by 1 base and 3 bases, with 10 bases remaining between them. The CDR3 totals 15 residues. CDR3 nucleotides: TGTGCCAGCAGCTTAGAGGATCGCCCCAATCAGCCCCAGCATTTT. Translating gives CASSLEDRPNQPQHF. The whole variable domain, remainder taken from reference TRBV7-2 and TRBJ1-5, is GAGVSQSPSNKVTEKGKDVELRCDPISGHTALYWYRQSLGQGLEFLIYFQGNSAPDKSGLPSDRFSAERTGGSVSTLTIQRTQQEDSAVYLCASSLEDRPNQPQHFGDGTRLSIL.

For this clone: Additional DNA sequences in this sample encode the identical CDR3. The genes are TRBV7-9 and TRBJ1-1; D possibly corresponds to TRBD1 (6 bases). The CDR3 covers 14 residues. CDR1 is SEHNR and CDR2 is FQNEAQ in the germline V gene (reference sequence). V shed 4 bases and J shed 4 bases, with 13 bases lying between them. The DNA of the CDR3 is TGTGCCAGCAGCTCACAGGGCGGGAGCACTGAAGCTTTCTTT. This codes for CASSSQGGSTEAFF.

This clone appeared once. Other DNA sequences of this sample code for an identical CDR3. The chain has TRBV5-1 and TRBJ1-4; 7 positions match TRBD1. Germline V lookup: CDR1 SGHRS, CDR2 YFSETQ. The CDR3 is 14 amino acids. The V gene end was trimmed by 0 bases and the J gene end by 6 bases; junction bases not matched to a gene: 2. The CDR3 nucleotides read TGCGCCAGCAGCTTGGGCCAGGGGGATGAAAAACTGTTTTTT. It encodes CASSLGQGDEKLFF. The whole variable domain, remainder taken from reference TRBV5-1 and TRBJ1-4, is KAGVTQTPRYLIKTRGQQVTLSCSPISGHRSVSWYQQTPGQGLQFLFEYFSETQRNKGNFPGRFSGRQFSNSRSEMNVSTLELGDSALYLCASSLGQGDEKLFFGSGTQLSVL.

V usage is TRBV7-9 and J usage is TRBJ2-1; D is undetermined. The CDR3 consists of 17 residues. Germline CDR1 is SEHNR and CDR2 is FQNEAQ (reference sequence). V was clipped by 4 bases and J by 8 bases, with 24 bases between them. The CDR3 here is CASSSSGRSRDSYEQFF. DNA for the CDR3: TGTGCCAGCAGCTCTTCGGGTAGGAGCCGCGATAGCTATGAGCAGTTCTTC. The variable domain in full, completed from reference TRBV7-9 and TRBJ2-1, reads DTGVSQNPRHKITKRGQNVTFRCDPISEHNRLYWYRQTLGQGPEFLTYFQNEAQLEKSRLLSDRFSAERPKGSFSTLEIQRTEQGDSAMYLCASSSSGRSRDSYEQFFGPGTRLTVL.

V gene TRBV19 combines with J gene TRBJ2-1, with 9 bases matching TRBD2. CDR1 and CDR2 (germline): LNHDA, SQIVND (reference sequence). The V gene end was trimmed by 5 bases and the J gene end by 6 bases; junction bases not matched to a gene: 8. The CDR3 is 15 residues long. CDR3 bases: TGTGCCAGTAGTTTCGACGGGACTAGCCTCAATGAGCAGTTCTTC. Amino acid sequence: CASSFDGTSLNEQFF.

Written as DNA, the CDR3 is TGTGCCAGTAGTTCCCTGATGAGGAGCGGGAGGTTAAATGAGCAGTTCTTC. It translates to CASSSLMRSGRLNEQFF. The chain couples TRBV19 to TRBJ2-1, with 9 nucleotides matching TRBD2. With 5 bases clipped from V and 7 bases from J, the junction kept 15 bases outside the gene matches. This CDR3 contains 17 residues. Germline V lookup: CDR1 LNHDA, CDR2 SQIVND (reference sequence).

This clone was recorded once. V and J are TRBV5-4 and TRBJ1-2, with D perhaps matching TRBD1 (5 bases). With 3 bases removed from V and 3 bases from J, the gap between germline ends came to 12 bases. Germline V gives CDR1 SGHNT, CDR2 YYREEE (reference sequence). The CDR3 sequence is 14 residues long. This CDR3 reads CASSSIGDDYGYTF. The CDR3 bases are TGTGCCAGCAGCTCAATCGGGGACGACTATGGCTACACCTTC.

This clone was counted between two and nine times. This rearrangement joins TRBV5-1 to TRBJ2-3, with 7 bases matching TRBD1. Trimming at V came to 0 bases and at J to 2 bases, leaving 3 bases not matched to a gene. The CDR3 sequence is 15 residues long. Germline CDR1 and CDR2: SGHRS and YFSETQ. Here the CDR3 reads CASSLGDRNTDTQYF. Here the CDR3 DNA reads TGCGCCAGCAGCTTGGGGGACAGAAACACAGATACGCAGTATTTT.

The chain carries TRBV7-8 and TRBJ1-4; 7 nucleotides agree with TRBD1. Losses at the gene ends were 5 bases for V and 4 bases for J; bases not matched to a gene: 7. CDR3 length: 15 residues. Germline CDR1 SGHVS, CDR2 FQNEAQ. The CDR3 bases are TGTGCCAGCAGCCCCTCGAGGGGGCTTAATGAAAAACTGTTTTTT. Amino acids: CASSPSRGLNEKLFF.

The chain uses TRBV5-4 and TRBJ2-3; D possibly uses TRBD1 or TRBD2 (6 bases each). Germline values: CDR1 SGHNT, CDR2 YYREEE (reference sequence). The CDR3 has 16 amino acids. Trimming stripped 4 bases from V and 5 bases from J, with 20 bases between. CDR3 bases: TGTGCCAGCAGCCGGAGGGGGGCGGAATTGGGAGATACGCAGTATTTT. Protein product: CASSRRGAELGDTQYF.

The chain combines TRBV11-3 with TRBJ2-1; TRBD2 might be the D (5 bases). The V end was cut by 7 bases, the J end by 6 bases, with 13 bases between. In germline, CDR1 is SGHNT, CDR2 YENEEA. The CDR3 is 13 amino acids. For the CDR3, the DNA is TGTGCCAGCACCAACACGGCGGGCAATGAGCAGTTCTTC. Residues: CASTNTAGNEQFF.

This chain connects TRBV6-6 to TRBJ2-5; D is undetermined. CDR3 length equals 14 residues. Germline V gene data show CDR1 as MNHNY and CDR2 as SVGAGI (reference sequence). V lost 0 bases, J lost 0 bases, and 5 bases lay in between. CDR3 region: CASSYSTDQETQYF. Written as DNA, the CDR3 is TGTGCCAGCAGTTACTCGACGGACCAAGAGACCCAGTACTTC.

This clone was counted a single time. The V and J genes are TRBV7-9 and TRBJ1-2; the D is unclear. The CDR3 loop spans 13 amino acids. With 2 bases removed from V and 7 bases from J, the gap between germline ends came to 11 bases. Germline CDR1 and CDR2: SEHNR and FQNEAQ (reference sequence). CDR3 nucleotide sequence: TGTGCCAGCAGCTTACTTGGGGTTTTTGGCTACACCTTC. This sequence encodes CASSLLGVFGYTF. Combining the CDR3 with reference TRBV7-9 and TRBJ1-2 gives the whole variable domain DTGVSQNPRHKITKRGQNVTFRCDPISEHNRLYWYRQTLGQGPEFLTYFQNEAQLEKSRLLSDRFSAERPKGSFSTLEIQRTEQGDSAMYLCASSLLGVFGYTFGSGTRLTVV.

The chain is built from TRBV4-1 and TRBJ2-1, with D possibly TRBD1 on 6 matching bases. The V gene's germline CDR1 is MGHRA and CDR2 YSYEKL. Between the trimmed V and J ends, which lost 4 bases and 2 bases, there was a span of 15 bases. The CDR3 loop spans 16 amino acids. This CDR3 reads CASSPLAWDTYNEQFF. The CDR3 region has the DNA TGCGCCAGCAGCCCCTTAGCCTGGGACACCTACAATGAGCAGTTCTTC.

The chain combines TRBV18 with TRBJ2-5, with 9 nucleotides matching TRBD2. The CDR3 runs to 16 residues. CDR1 and CDR2 from the germline V gene are KGHSH and LQKENI. V lost 4 bases and J lost 7; bases outside the gene matches: 13. The CDR3 DNA follows: TGTGCCAGCTCACAGGAGACTAGCGGCCTGGGCGGGACCCAGTACTTC. This sequence encodes CASSQETSGLGGTQYF.

The CDR3 nucleotides read TGTGCCAGCAGCGTCGTGGCGGGGGGGGAGACCCAGTACTTC. It specifies CASSVVAGGETQYF. The genes are TRBV9 and TRBJ2-5, with 9 bases lining up with TRBD2. The CDR3 runs 14 residues. Per germline, CDR1 SGDLS and CDR2 YYNGEE. J gave up 5 bases and V 2 bases, and 4 bases lay outside the gene matches.